This T cell receptor beta chain is from a study of cytomegalovirus exposure and HLA in healthy donors. For the study at large: Falling in the Caucasian-associated ancestry cluster were 80% to 85% of 300 to 500 genotyped donors.

CDR1 and CDR2 from the germline V gene are MNHNS and SASEGT. The CDR3 contains 13 residues. V gave up 6 bases and J gave up 4 bases; unmatched junction bases: 3. Findings and caveats of the study: Presence/absence analyses took donor sequencing depth as roughly uniform.

To note about this clone: Its specificity is not known.

These donors counted as nominally healthy when sampled, but unrecorded immune exposures were likely. A multiplex PCR was run with 60 Vbeta primers and 13 Jbeta primers. In the original workflow: Unique TCR beta chains numbered about 72 million in a later analysis, with approximately 10 million shared. TCRdb's table, derived via immunoSEQ multiplex PCR, lists solely in-frame clones and lacks some. V and J calls plus clone size are reproduced from that table; the DNA served to infer D and trimming. The data show under 200,000 clones, roughly 83% seen once. The sequencing sample was made of PBMCs. The V and J genes are TRBV6-1 and TRBJ1-1; 9 bases line up with TRBD1. This receptor was identified in a man aged 30-40 years in good health and CMV-seronegative. The CDR3 spells CASRVGQGTEAFF. The DNA of the CDR3 is TGTGCCAGCAGAGTGGGACAGGGCACTGAAGCTTTCTTT.